The 24 T cell receptor beta chains in this list originate from one sample, sequenced in a study of CD8+CD57+ T cells in acquired aplastic anemia. TCR beta VDJ and CDR3 profiles were obtained from a genomic DNA template. TCRdb reprocessed the reads via MiXCR and lists one record per CDR3 protein. The table shows a few hundred thousand distinct CDR3 sequences, with 56% occurring only once. An expansion of CD8+CD57+ cells by flow cytometry had been shown in patients chosen for sequencing. The sequenced sample consisted of sorted CD4+, CD8+, or CD8+CD57+ T cells (not recorded which) from PBMCs. These receptors came from a human donor with aplastic anemia.

This clonotype was counted ten times or more. V and J are TRBV6-1 and TRBJ2-5; 7 nucleotides agree with TRBD2. CDR1 is MNHNS and CDR2 is SASEGT in the germline V gene. The CDR3 is made up of 15 amino acids. The junction had 4 bases not matched to a gene; V was cut back by 2 bases and J by 1 base. CDR3 sequence (DNA): TGTGCCAGCAGTGAAAGCGGGGCCATCCAAGAGACCCAGTACTTC. Protein product: CASSESGAIQETQYF.

This clonotype was observed a handful of times. The CDR3 loop is CSATYVGGGYTF. The CDR3 coding sequence is TGCAGTGCGACCTACGTGGGGGGGGGCTACACCTTC. The V and J genes are TRBV20-1 and TRBJ1-2, with D perhaps TRBD1 (5 bases). CDR1 and CDR2 from the germline V gene are DFQATT and SNEGSKA (reference sequence). The CDR3 has 12 residues. Trimming stripped 6 bases from V and 8 bases from J, with 16 bases between.

The V gene is TRBV20-1, the J gene TRBJ1-6; D perhaps matches TRBD1 (5 bases). This CDR3 has 17 residues. V was trimmed by 0 bases and J by 0 bases, leaving 12 bases between them. CDR1 and CDR2 from the germline V gene are DFQATT and SNEGSKA (reference sequence). CDR3 sequence: CSARDEGRSSYNSPLHF. In nucleotides, the CDR3 is TGCAGTGCTAGAGATGAGGGGCGAAGCTCCTATAATTCACCCCTCCACTTT.

The V call is TRBV20-1, the J call TRBJ2-1, with TRBD2 matching 14 bases. The CDR3 loop spans 15 amino acids. V shed 1 base, J shed 7 bases, and the junction held 3 bases outside the gene matches. Germline lookup yields CDR1 DFQATT and CDR2 SNEGSKA (reference sequence). The CDR3, as DNA: TGCAGTGCTAGAGCTTGGACTAGCGGGAGGAATGAGCAGTTCTTC. This translates into CSARAWTSGRNEQFF.

The chain uses TRBV5-4 and TRBJ1-6; 11 positions match TRBD1. The V and J ends lost 5 bases and 6 bases, in that order; junction bases with no gene match: 7. From germline, CDR1 is SGHNT and CDR2 YYREEE (reference sequence). The length of the CDR3 is 16 residues. DNA of the CDR3: TGTGCCAGCAGTACTCCGGGACAGGGGGTTAATTCACCCCTCCACTTT. This encodes CASSTPGQGVNSPLHF. The variable domain in full, with the rest retrieved from reference TRBV5-4 and TRBJ1-6, is ETGVTQSPTHLIKTRGQQVTLRCSSQSGHNTVSWYQQALGQGPQFIFQYYREEENGRGNFPPRFSGLQFPNYSSELNVNALELDDSALYLCASSTPGQGVNSPLHFGNGTRLTVT.

With regard to this clonotype: The junction does not match germline at one end; this may be a read error. CDR3 sequence: CASSLGAETQYF. The CDR3 coding sequence is TGTGCCAGCAGTTTAGGGGCAGAGACCCAGTACTTC. The chain joins TRBV7-9 to TRBJ2-5; D perhaps matches TRBD1 (5 bases). CDR3 length: 12 residues. From germline, CDR1 is SEHNR and CDR2 FQNEAQ (reference sequence). The entire variable domain, with the rest obtained from reference TRBV7-9 and TRBJ2-5, is as follows: DTGVSQNPRHKITKRGQNVTFRCDPISEHNRLYWYRQTLGQGPEFLTYFQNEAQLEKSRLLSDRFSAERPKGSFSTLEIQRTEQGDSAMYLCASSLGAETQYFGPGTRLLVL.

The chain is built from TRBV7-9 and TRBJ2-7, with TRBD1 matching over 12 bases. In germline, CDR1 is SEHNR, CDR2 FQNEAQ (reference sequence). The CDR3 extends over 15 amino acids. With 4 bases clipped from V and 5 bases from J, the junction kept 6 bases outside the gene matches. The CDR3 sequence: CASSSGTGGWNEQYF. CDR3 nucleotides: TGTGCCAGCAGCTCGGGGACAGGGGGCTGGAACGAGCAGTACTTC.

Only one count was recorded for this clonotype. The chain joins TRBV5-6 to TRBJ1-2, with a tentative D call TRBD1 (6 bases). Germline CDR1 and CDR2: SGHDT and YYEEEE. V lost 9 bases, J lost 8 bases, and 14 bases lay in between. The CDR3 covers 11 residues. The CDR3 coding sequence is TGTGCCACAGGGGCAGGGCGCGGCTACACCTTC. Translated, it gives CATGAGRGYTF.

The DNA of the CDR3 is TGCGCCAGCAGCTTGGCCGGGGCAAACACTGAAGCTTTCTTT. Translation: CASSLAGANTEAFF. The chain uses TRBV5-1 and TRBJ1-1; a weak D match, TRBD1 (5 bases). CDR1 is SGHRS and CDR2 is YFSETQ in the germline V gene. V dropped 0 bases and J dropped 2 bases, with 8 bases sitting between them. This CDR3 is 14 amino acids long.

This clonotype has a count of ten or more. The J gene is TRBJ1-2, the V gene TRBV6-5; D remains ambiguous. There are 14 residues in the CDR3. Germline V gene sequence: CDR1 MNHEY, CDR2 SVGAGI. Trimming took off 0 bases at V and 4 bases at J, with 9 bases between the two ends. CDR3 coding DNA: TGTGCCAGCAGTTACTCGACGGGGTTCTATGGCTACACCTTC. Translation gives CASSYSTGFYGYTF.

The chain links TRBV7-3 to TRBJ1-2; D is ambiguous. This CDR3 contains 17 residues. V was trimmed by 5 bases and J by 6 bases, leaving 25 bases between them. Germline V lookup: CDR1 SGHTA, CDR2 FQGTGA. In DNA form, the CDR3 reads TGTGCCAGCAGCCTCCCTCCGGGTGCGACCCGATTTGATGGCTACACCTTC. It yields the protein CASSLPPGATRFDGYTF.

This clonotype has just one count. J is TRBJ1-1 and V is TRBV14; D not resolved. The CDR3 runs to 15 residues. Germline CDR1 SGHDN, CDR2 FVKESK. V lost 2 bases to trimming and J lost 0 bases, with 10 bases between them. The CDR3 region is CASSQFMSVNTEAFF. CDR3 nucleotide sequence: TGTGCCAGCAGCCAATTTATGAGCGTGAACACTGAAGCTTTCTTT.

This clonotype appeared a few times. J is TRBJ1-2 and V is TRBV2, with TRBD1 identical over 10 bases. This CDR3 comprises 13 residues. CDR1 is SNHLY and CDR2 is FYNNEI in the germline V gene. Trimming removed 10 bases from V and 1 base from J; junction bases left unmatched: 3. CDR3 bases: TGTGCCATCTGGGACAGGGGTAACTATGGCTACACCTTC. Encoded protein: CAIWDRGNYGYTF.

This clonotype was observed a handful of times. The chain employs TRBV7-6 and TRBJ1-5; D uncertain. Germline V gene lookup returns CDR1 SGHVS and CDR2 FNYEAQ. Between the trimmed V and J ends, which lost 0 bases and 7 bases, there was a span of 7 bases. The CDR3 is 13 residues long. The CDR3 here is CASSLARQQPQHF. CDR3 DNA: TGTGCCAGCAGCTTAGCGCGTCAACAGCCCCAGCATTTT.

This clonotype came up a few times. The chain uses TRBV7-9 and TRBJ2-1; 7 positions agree with TRBD2. The CDR3 totals 16 residues. Germline lookup yields CDR1 SEHNR and CDR2 FQNEAQ (reference sequence). Germline trimming cut 2 bases from V and 0 bases from J; bases unmatched to any gene: 4. The CDR3 region is CASSLRAGVSYNEQFF. In DNA form, the CDR3 reads TGTGCCAGCAGCTTAAGGGCGGGAGTCTCCTACAATGAGCAGTTCTTC.

This chain joins TRBV5-5 and TRBJ1-2; D is ambiguous. V lost 1 base to trimming and J lost 2 bases, with 9 bases between them. Germline-derived CDR1 and CDR2 are SGHKS and YYEKEE (reference sequence). This CDR3 is 14 amino acids long. The chain's CDR3 is CASSLLGSNYGYTF. The CDR3 DNA reads TGTGCCAGCAGCTTGTTGGGGTCCAACTATGGCTACACCTTC.

CDR3 region: CASSRLRGEKLFF. CDR3 nucleotides: TGTGCCAGCAGCCGACTTCGAGGTGAAAAACTGTTTTTT. The chain combines TRBV6-5 with TRBJ1-4, with D uncertain. V was cut by 6 bases and J by 7 bases, with 12 bases left in between. The CDR3 covers 13 residues. Germline-derived CDR1 and CDR2 are MNHEY and SVGAGI.

The sample holds many counts of this clonotype. The J gene is TRBJ2-3, the V gene TRBV5-1; perhaps TRBD2 as D (5 bases). V gave up 0 bases and J gave up 1 base, with 12 bases separating them. CDR3 length equals 16 residues. Per germline, CDR1 SGHRS and CDR2 YFSETQ. CDR3 amino acids: CASSLELSRGTDTQYF. The CDR3, as DNA: TGCGCCAGCAGCTTGGAACTGTCGAGGGGCACAGATACGCAGTATTTT.

Ten or more counts support this clonotype. The gene calls are TRBV6-5 and TRBJ2-5; TRBD2 is a possible D gene (5 bases). Trimming removed 6 bases at V and 5 bases at J, with 13 bases between. Germline V gene data show CDR1 as MNHEY and CDR2 as SVGAGI. This CDR3 comprises 13 residues. CDR3 loop: CASRDSSRETQYF. CDR3 coding DNA: TGTGCCAGCAGGGACTCGTCACGGGAGACCCAGTACTTC.

This rearrangement joins TRBV2 to TRBJ2-1; 9 nucleotides agree with TRBD2. V shed 6 bases, J shed 7 bases, and the junction held 10 bases outside the gene matches. Germline-derived CDR1 and CDR2 are SNHLY and FYNNEI. The CDR3 totals 15 residues. This CDR3 is CASSVRAGGVNEQFF. The CDR3 coding sequence is TGTGCCAGCAGCGTGAGGGCGGGAGGGGTAAATGAGCAGTTCTTC.

As regards this clonotype: At one boundary the junction diverges from the germline segment, which might be a read error. The chain carries TRBV7-8 and TRBJ2-5; D is possibly TRBD1 (6 bases). CDR3 length: 15 residues. Germline lookup yields CDR1 SGHVS and CDR2 FQNEAQ. CDR3 in amino acids: CASSLHPGVEETQHF. CDR3 bases: TGTGCCAGCAGCTTACATCCAGGGGTTGAAGAGACCCAGCACTTT.

This chain connects TRBV2 to TRBJ2-5; TRBD2 matches at 12 bases. The ends lost 6 bases at V and 4 bases at J; junction bases unmatched: 9. CDR3 length: 16 residues. Germline lookup yields CDR1 SNHLY and CDR2 FYNNEI. The CDR3 region has the DNA TGTGCCAGCAGCTTGCCTAGCGGGGGGGCGGCAGAGACCCAGTACTTC. This codes for CASSLPSGGAAETQYF.

The chain has TRBV29-1 and TRBJ2-7; a weak D match, TRBD1 (5 bases). Per the germline V gene, CDR1 is SQVTM and CDR2 is ANQGSEA. The V end lost 3 bases, the J end lost 3 bases, and 12 bases lay between the germline ends. This CDR3 has 13 amino acids. In DNA, the CDR3 is TGCAGCGTTGAGAAGGGCACAGGCTACGAGCAGTACTTC. It is translated as CSVEKGTGYEQYF.

The chain has TRBV7-2 and TRBJ2-1, with D possibly matching TRBD2 (5 bases). V lost 1 base, J lost 0 bases, and 10 bases lay in between. This CDR3 comprises 16 residues. CDR1 and CDR2 from the germline V gene are SGHTA and FQGNSA. The chain's CDR3 is CASSLEGSASYNEQFF. The CDR3 DNA follows: TGTGCCAGCAGCTTAGAGGGTAGCGCCTCCTACAATGAGCAGTTCTTC.